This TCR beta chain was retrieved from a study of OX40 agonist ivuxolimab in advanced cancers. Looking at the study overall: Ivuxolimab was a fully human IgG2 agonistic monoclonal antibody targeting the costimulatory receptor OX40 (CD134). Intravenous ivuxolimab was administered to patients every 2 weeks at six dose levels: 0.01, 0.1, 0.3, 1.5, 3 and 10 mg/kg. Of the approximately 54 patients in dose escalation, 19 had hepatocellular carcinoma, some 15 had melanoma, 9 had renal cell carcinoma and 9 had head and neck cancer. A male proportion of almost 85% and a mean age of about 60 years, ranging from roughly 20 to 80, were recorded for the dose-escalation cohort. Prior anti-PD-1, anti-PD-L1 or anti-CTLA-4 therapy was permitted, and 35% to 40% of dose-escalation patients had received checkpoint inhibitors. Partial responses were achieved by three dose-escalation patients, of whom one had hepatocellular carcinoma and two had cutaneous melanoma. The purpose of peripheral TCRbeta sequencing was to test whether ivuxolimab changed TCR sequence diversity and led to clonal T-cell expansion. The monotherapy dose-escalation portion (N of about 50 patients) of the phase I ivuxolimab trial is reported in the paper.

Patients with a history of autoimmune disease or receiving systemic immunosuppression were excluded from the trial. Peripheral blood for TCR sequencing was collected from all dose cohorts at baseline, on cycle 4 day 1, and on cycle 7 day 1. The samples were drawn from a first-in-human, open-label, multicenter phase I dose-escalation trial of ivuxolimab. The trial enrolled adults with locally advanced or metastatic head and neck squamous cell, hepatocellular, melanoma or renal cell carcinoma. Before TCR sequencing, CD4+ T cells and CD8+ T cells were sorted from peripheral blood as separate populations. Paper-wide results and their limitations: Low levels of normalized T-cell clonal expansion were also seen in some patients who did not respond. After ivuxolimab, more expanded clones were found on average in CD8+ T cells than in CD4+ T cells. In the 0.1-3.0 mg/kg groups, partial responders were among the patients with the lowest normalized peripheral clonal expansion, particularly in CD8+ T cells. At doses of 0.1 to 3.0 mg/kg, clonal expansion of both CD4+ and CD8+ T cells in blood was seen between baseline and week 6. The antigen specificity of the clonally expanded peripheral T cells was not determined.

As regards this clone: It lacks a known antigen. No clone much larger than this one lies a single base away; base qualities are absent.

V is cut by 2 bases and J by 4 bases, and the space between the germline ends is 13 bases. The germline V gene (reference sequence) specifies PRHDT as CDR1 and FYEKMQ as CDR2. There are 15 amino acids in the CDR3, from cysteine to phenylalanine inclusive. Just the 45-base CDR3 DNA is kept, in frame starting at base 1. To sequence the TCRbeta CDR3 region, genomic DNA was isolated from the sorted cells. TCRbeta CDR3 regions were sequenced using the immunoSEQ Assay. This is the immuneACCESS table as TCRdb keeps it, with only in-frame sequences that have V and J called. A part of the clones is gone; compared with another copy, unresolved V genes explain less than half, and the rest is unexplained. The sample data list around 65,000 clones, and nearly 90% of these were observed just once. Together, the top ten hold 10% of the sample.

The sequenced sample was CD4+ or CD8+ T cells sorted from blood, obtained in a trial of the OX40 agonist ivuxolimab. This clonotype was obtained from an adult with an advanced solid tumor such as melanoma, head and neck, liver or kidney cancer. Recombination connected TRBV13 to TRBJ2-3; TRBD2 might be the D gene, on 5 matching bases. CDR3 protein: CASSLTAERADTQYF. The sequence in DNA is TGTGCCAGCAGCTTAACGGCAGAGAGGGCAGATACGCAGTATTTT.